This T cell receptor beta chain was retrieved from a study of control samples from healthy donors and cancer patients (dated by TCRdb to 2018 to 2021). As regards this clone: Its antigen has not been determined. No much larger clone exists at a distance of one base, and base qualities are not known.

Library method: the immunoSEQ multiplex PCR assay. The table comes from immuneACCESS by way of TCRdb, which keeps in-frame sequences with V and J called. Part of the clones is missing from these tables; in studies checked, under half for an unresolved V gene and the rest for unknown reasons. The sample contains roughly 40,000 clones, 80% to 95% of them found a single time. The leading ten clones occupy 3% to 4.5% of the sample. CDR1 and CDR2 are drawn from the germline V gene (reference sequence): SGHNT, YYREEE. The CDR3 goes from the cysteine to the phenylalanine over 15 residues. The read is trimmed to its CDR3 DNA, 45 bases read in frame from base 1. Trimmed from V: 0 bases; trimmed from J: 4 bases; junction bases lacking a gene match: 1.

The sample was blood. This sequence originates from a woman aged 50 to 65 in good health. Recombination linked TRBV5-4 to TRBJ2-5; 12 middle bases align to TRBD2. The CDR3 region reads CASSLELAGGETQYF. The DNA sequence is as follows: TGTGCCAGCAGCTTGGAACTAGCGGGGGGAGAGACCCAGTACTTC.